This TCR beta chain is drawn from a study of cytomegalovirus exposure and HLA in healthy donors. Findings of the study overall: A link between a missense DCLRE1C variant and TCR beta V- and J-gene trimming emerged from a later analysis.

As for this clone: The antigen is undetermined.

V was shortened by 5 bases and J by 8 bases, with 10 bases between the two germline ends. Germline CDR1 SEHNR, CDR2 FQNEAQ (reference sequence). CDR3 length: 12 amino acids. Both 60 Vbeta primers and 13 Jbeta primers went into the PCR. The method was immunoSEQ multiplex PCR; TCRdb's version includes in-frame clones alone and lacks a portion of them. The sample contains under 130,000 clones, almost 70% of which appear only once. The rearrangement joins TRBV7-9 to TRBJ1-3; a possible D gene is TRBD1 (5 bases). This TCR was recovered from a man younger than 45 in good health and CMV-seronegative. The sample was PBMCs. In DNA form, the CDR3 reads TGTGCCAGCAGCGCAACAGGAGACACCATATATTTT. Amino acids: CASSATGDTIYF.